The clone carrying this T cell receptor beta chain has only a few counts. Its target is not known. The sample belongs to a study of beta chain features in type 1 diabetes. Study-wide findings and caveats: There was a possibility that cDNA sequencing over-represented cells with high TCR expression. Fewer junction insertions and more nucleotide deletions appeared in type 1 diabetes patients.

The authors reverse transcribed all of the isolated RNA, so sequencing captured expressed TCRB transcripts. Assay: immunoSEQ multiplex PCR; the TCRdb copy retains only in-frame clones and omits some. The data contain hundreds of thousands of clones, about a sixth of them singletons. The CDR3 has 15 amino acids. V lost 3 bases, J lost 3 bases, and 14 bases lay in between. From germline, CDR1 is MGHRA and CDR2 YSYEKL. The chain couples TRBV4-1 to TRBJ1-2, with D uncertain. The sequence was obtained from a man aged 18 to 29 in good health. The sample taken for sequencing was naive CD4+ T cells from blood. For the CDR3, the DNA is TGCGCCAGCAGCCATCCCCCGGCCAAGGACTATGGCTACACCTTC. Protein: CASSHPPAKDYGYTF.